These 18 T cell receptor beta chains were sequenced from one sample in a study of blood T cell repertoires in COVID-19. Sequenced by immunoSEQ multiplex PCR; TCRdb stores in-frame clones only, minus some. The sample has about 320,000 clones; around nine tenths are singletons. The sample taken for sequencing was PBMCs or T cells enriched from blood (not recorded which). These receptors were taken from a man between 60 and 70 years old who had recovered from COVID-19.

The chain carries TRBV5-1 and TRBJ2-7; D gene ambiguous. Per germline, CDR1 SGHRS and CDR2 YFSETQ. Trimming removed 4 bases at V and 0 bases at J, with 8 bases between. The CDR3 runs to 13 residues. DNA for the CDR3: TGCGCCAGCAGCGCCCCGAGCTCCTACGAGCAGTACTTC. It specifies CASSAPSSYEQYF.

The CDR3: CASSLTSGAHYEQYF. For the CDR3, the DNA is TGCGCCAGCAGCCTAACTAGCGGGGCACACTACGAGCAGTACTTC. The chain recombines TRBV5-1 with TRBJ2-7; 10 nucleotides match TRBD2. V trimming: 4 bases; J trimming: 3 bases; junction bases outside the gene matches: 7. Germline V gives CDR1 SGHRS, CDR2 YFSETQ. The CDR3 is made up of 15 amino acids.

The chain uses TRBV12-5 and TRBJ2-5, with D possibly being TRBD1 (5 bases). The germline CDR1 and CDR2 sequences are LGHNT and FRNRAP. The CDR3 length is 20 residues. Trimming removed 0 bases from V and 3 bases from J, with 26 bases in between. The DNA for the CDR3 is TGTGCTAGTGGTTTGGTGGGGTGGGGCAGGAGATTTTGGCGGAAAGAGACCCAGTACTTC. This encodes CASGLVGWGRRFWRKETQYF.

This clone was found once. The rearrangement links TRBV5-1 to TRBJ2-1; 12 bases agree with TRBD2. This CDR3 region has 13 residues. With V trimmed by 6 bases and J by 9 bases, 4 bases remained unmatched. In germline, CDR1 is SGHRS, CDR2 YFSETQ. The CDR3 loop reads CASNLAGGLEQFF. The CDR3 DNA sequence: TGCGCCAGCAATCTAGCGGGAGGGCTTGAGCAGTTCTTC.

This chain joins TRBV4-3 and TRBJ2-1; 7 bases are a match to TRBD1. Germline CDR1 and CDR2: LGHNA and YSLEER. The CDR3 consists of 21 residues. V lost 0 bases to trimming and J lost 2 bases; unmatched junction nucleotides: 19. In DNA, the CDR3 is TGCGCCAGCAGCCAAGAACTGGACAGGCGTAGGACCAAAAACACCTACAATGAGCAGTTCTTC. The encoded protein is CASSQELDRRRTKNTYNEQFF.

V gene TRBV2 combines with J gene TRBJ2-1; 9 nucleotides match TRBD1. The CDR3 contains 15 residues. The germline gives CDR1 SNHLY, CDR2 FYNNEI. The V and J ends lost 3 bases and 0 bases, in that order; junction bases with no gene match: 0. The CDR3 protein is CASSEDRGSYNEQFF. CDR3 in DNA: TGTGCCAGCAGTGAGGACAGGGGCTCCTACAATGAGCAGTTCTTC.

This chain uses TRBV24-1 with TRBJ2-3; D is uncertain. There are 14 residues in the CDR3. The V gene lost 2 bases and the J gene lost 2 bases, with 7 bases spanning the gap. Germline V gives CDR1 KGHDR, CDR2 SFDVKD. The CDR3 sequence is CATSDSQFTDTQYF. CDR3 nucleotide sequence: TGTGCCACCAGTGATTCACAGTTCACAGATACGCAGTATTTT.

The chain uses TRBV5-4 and TRBJ1-6, with 7 bases that match TRBD1. The CDR3 runs 15 residues. The germline V gene encodes CDR1 SGHNT and CDR2 YYREEE (reference sequence). V lost 4 bases, J lost 5 bases, and 6 bases stayed unmatched. The CDR3 DNA follows: TGTGCCAGCAGCCCACGACAGGGCGATAATTCACCCCTCCACTTT. Its translation is CASSPRQGDNSPLHF.

The CDR3 nucleotides read TGCGCCAGCAGCCAGGGACTAGCGGGGGACGGGGAGACCCAGTACTTC. Amino acids: CASSQGLAGDGETQYF. The chain joins TRBV5-1 to TRBJ2-5; 14 bases match TRBD2. J was trimmed by 5 bases and V by 4 bases; bases with no gene match: 7. The CDR3 covers 16 residues. In germline, CDR1 is SGHRS, CDR2 YFSETQ. The full variable domain, with the rest looked up from reference TRBV5-1 and TRBJ2-5, is KAGVTQTPRYLIKTRGQQVTLSCSPISGHRSVSWYQQTPGQGLQFLFEYFSETQRNKGNFPGRFSGRQFSNSRSEMNVSTLELGDSALYLCASSQGLAGDGETQYFGPGTRLLVL.

The chain links TRBV6-4 to TRBJ2-2; D is undetermined. Germline V CDR1 and CDR2: MRHNA, SNTAGT. The V and J ends lost 9 bases and 0 bases respectively, with 8 bases between them. The CDR3 loop spans 13 amino acids. CDR3 loop: CASRLANTGELFF. The CDR3 DNA reads as TGTGCCAGTAGACTCGCGAACACCGGGGAGCTGTTTTTT.

V is TRBV29-1 and J is TRBJ1-2; D gene uncertain. The V and J ends lost 0 bases and 6 bases respectively, with 14 bases between them. The CDR3 covers 14 residues. In germline, CDR1 is SQVTM, CDR2 ANQGSEA. Written as DNA, the CDR3 is TGCAGCGTTGAAGAGGAATTTGGGCCCAATGGCTACACCTTC. This encodes CSVEEEFGPNGYTF.

V gene TRBV5-1 combines with J gene TRBJ1-1, with D tentatively TRBD1 (5 bases). The germline V gene has CDR1 SGHRS and CDR2 YFSETQ. V was clipped by 2 bases and J by 0 bases, with 14 bases between them. This CDR3 is built from 16 residues. As DNA, the CDR3 is TGCGCCAGCAGCTTTATGACAGCGGGATTGAACACTGAAGCTTTCTTT. This translates into CASSFMTAGLNTEAFF.

V gene TRBV6-5 combines with J gene TRBJ2-1; 8 nucleotides match TRBD1. CDR3 length: 11 residues. V lost 7 bases and J lost 11; bases outside the gene matches: 4. The germline V gene has CDR1 MNHEY and CDR2 SVGAGI. CDR3 sequence (DNA): TGTGCCAGCACATGGGACAGGAAGCAGTTCTTC. Protein sequence: CASTWDRKQFF.

The chain recombines TRBV6-4 with TRBJ2-3; TRBD2 aligns across 7 bases. CDR1 and CDR2 from the germline V gene are MRHNA and SNTAGT. Unmatched junction bases numbered 10, after V lost 0 bases and J lost 4 bases. The CDR3 sequence is 17 residues long. CDR3 sequence (DNA): TGTGCCAGCAGTGACTCGTTTCTCCCGGGGAGGGCAGATACGCAGTATTTT. Translated, it gives CASSDSFLPGRADTQYF.

The CDR3 nucleotides are TGTGCCTGGATTCCCCGGGAGAGCACAGATACGCAGTATTTT. Translated, it gives CAWIPRESTDTQYF. The chain combines TRBV30 with TRBJ2-3, with a possible D match to TRBD2 (6 bases). The CDR3 has 14 amino acids. From germline, CDR1 is GTSNPN and CDR2 SVGIG (reference sequence). Trimming removed 4 bases at V and 0 bases at J, with 11 bases between.

The chain uses TRBV18 and TRBJ2-1; 7 nucleotides match TRBD2. Per germline, CDR1 KGHSH and CDR2 LQKENI. This CDR3 is 16 amino acids long. J lost 7 bases, V lost 0 bases, and 9 bases had no gene match. CDR3 bases: TGTGCCAGCTCACCACCGTTGTGGGAGGGCCTTAATGAGCAGTTCTTC. Residues: CASSPPLWEGLNEQFF.

This clone was found once. This chain joins TRBV10-2 and TRBJ2-5; 7 bases match TRBD1. The CDR3 sequence is 12 residues long. Per the germline V gene, CDR1 is WSHSY and CDR2 is SAAADI. The V and J ends lost 6 bases and 5 bases, in that order; junction bases with no gene match: 3. DNA for the CDR3: TGCGCCAGCAGGACAGGGCTGGAGACCCAGTACTTC. Residues: CASRTGLETQYF.

V gene TRBV7-6 combines with J gene TRBJ2-7, with D perhaps matching TRBD1 (5 bases). Germline CDR1 SGHVS, CDR2 FNYEAQ. V was clipped by 5 bases and J by 2 bases, with 13 bases between them. The CDR3 consists of 14 residues. CDR3 sequence: CASSQGIAPYEQYF. The CDR3 nucleotides are TGTGCCAGCAGCCAGGGTATTGCCCCCTACGAGCAGTACTTC. Supplemented by reference TRBV7-6 and TRBJ2-7, the full variable domain reads GAGVSQSPRYKVTKRGQDVALRCDPISGHVSLYWYRQALGQGPEFLTYFNYEAQQDKSGLPNDRFSAERPEGSISTLTIQRTEQRDSAMYRCASSQGIAPYEQYFGPGTRLTVT.